Presented here are 20 T cell receptor beta chains from one specimen sequenced in a study of T cells after yellow fever vaccination. From the 5' RACE reads, TCRdb called clonotypes with MiXCR, one entry per CDR3 protein. This sample has roughly 190,000 distinct CDR3 sequences, with approximately 9.9% found just once. Sequencing used CD8+ T cells sorted from PBMCs, obtained 15 days after the yellow fever booster vaccination. The source is a man younger than 35 who received the YFV17D yellow fever vaccine.

The sample holds a few counts of this clonotype. The chain uses TRBV7-2 and TRBJ2-3; 8 nucleotides align to TRBD2. Unmatched junction bases numbered 9, after V lost 3 bases and J lost 4 bases. The germline CDR1 and CDR2 sequences are SGHTA and FQGNSA. This CDR3 region has 16 residues. The CDR3 coding sequence is TGTGCCAGCAGCTTCTCGCACGGGGGGGCCCCAGATACGCAGTATTTT. This sequence encodes CASSFSHGGAPDTQYF.

CDR3 bases: TGTGCCAGCAGCCAAGGGGGAGGGTCTAGCACAGATACGCAGTATTTT. The encoded protein is CASSQGGGSSTDTQYF. The chain has TRBV3-1 and TRBJ2-3, with 7 bases aligning to TRBD2. J was trimmed by 0 bases and V by 1 base; bases with no gene match: 4. CDR1 LGHDT and CDR2 YNNKEL come from the germline V gene (reference sequence). The CDR3 contains 16 residues.

This chain uses TRBV6-5 with TRBJ2-7, with D tentatively TRBD1 or TRBD2 (6 bases each). CDR1 is MNHEY and CDR2 is SVGAGI in the germline V gene. The CDR3 totals 15 residues. The V end was cut by 5 bases, the J end by 0 bases, with 14 bases between. The CDR3 here is CASSHRGRGSYEQYF. Here the CDR3 DNA reads TGTGCCAGCAGTCACCGGGGGCGGGGCTCCTACGAGCAGTACTTC.

Concerning this clonotype itself: This may be a read error, as it is one base from a much larger clone. This chain connects TRBV12-3 or TRBV12-4 to TRBJ1-1; TRBD1 might be the D (6 bases). With 3 bases removed from V and 1 base from J, the gap between germline ends came to 9 bases. This CDR3 comprises 14 residues. This chain's CDR3 is CASSFGQWNTEAFF. In DNA form, the CDR3 reads TGTGCCAGCAGTTTTGGACAGTGGAACACTGAAGCTTTCTTT.

This clonotype was picked up a small number of times. The rearrangement uses TRBV30 and TRBJ1-3, with TRBD1 matching over 8 bases. CDR1 is GTSNPN, CDR2 SVGIG, per germline (reference sequence). This CDR3 is 14 amino acids long. The ends lost 8 bases at V and 0 bases at J; junction bases unmatched: 6. For the CDR3, the DNA is TGTGCCAGAGACAGGGGCGTCTCTGGAAACACCATATATTTT. It encodes CARDRGVSGNTIYF.

The chain has TRBV19 and TRBJ1-5, with D uncertain. With 7 bases removed from V and 2 bases from J, the gap between germline ends came to 12 bases. The CDR3 length is 14 residues. CDR1 and CDR2 from the germline V gene are LNHDA and SQIVND (reference sequence). CDR3 nucleotides: TGTGCCAGTACCACGCCGGCGGGCAATCAGCCCCAGCATTTT. Encoded protein: CASTTPAGNQPQHF.

V is TRBV29-1 and J is TRBJ1-3, with D unclear. The germline V and J ends were trimmed by 5 bases and 3 bases, with 14 bases remaining between them. The CDR3 totals 14 residues. CDR1 and CDR2 from the germline V gene are SQVTM and ANQGSEA. This CDR3 is CSVSPDSYGNTIYF. The CDR3 region has the DNA TGCAGCGTTTCCCCAGATTCTTATGGAAACACCATATATTTT.

The chain joins TRBV6-5 to TRBJ1-4, with D possibly matching TRBD1 (5 bases). This CDR3 comprises 14 residues. Germline V gene lookup returns CDR1 MNHEY and CDR2 SVGAGI. V was pared by 2 bases and J by 13 bases, with 17 bases between. In DNA form, the CDR3 reads TGTGCCAGCAGTTACGGGGGAGGGTCTTGGTTACTGTTTTTT. Amino acid sequence: CASSYGGGSWLLFF.

This clonotype was recorded at least ten times. The rearrangement links TRBV12-3 or TRBV12-4 to TRBJ2-5; 8 bases fit TRBD2. The CDR3 spans 14 residues. With 6 bases clipped from V and 6 bases from J, the junction kept 9 bases outside the gene matches. In DNA form, the CDR3 reads TGTGCCAGCAGGGGACTAGACTCACAGAAGACCCAGTACTTC. As protein: CASRGLDSQKTQYF.

This clonotype was counted between two and nine times. This sequence joins TRBV9 and TRBJ2-3; 7 nucleotides agree with TRBD1. Germline assignment: CDR1 SGDLS and CDR2 YYNGEE. Losses at the gene ends were 2 bases for V and 6 bases for J; bases not matched to a gene: 9. There are 15 residues in the CDR3. CDR3 DNA sequence: TGTGCCAGCAGCGTTGGGACAGACGACCGGGATACGCAGTATTTT. Protein: CASSVGTDDRDTQYF.

This clonotype has a handful of counts. The chain couples TRBV4-1 to TRBJ1-6; D perhaps matches TRBD1 (6 bases). The CDR3 has 16 residues. Between the trimmed V and J ends, which lost 6 bases and 0 bases, there was a span of 12 bases. Germline loops: CDR1 MGHRA, CDR2 YSYEKL. CDR3 in DNA: TGCGCCAGCAGTCCCGGGGGCGCCTCCTATAATTCACCCCTCCACTTT. It is translated as CASSPGGASYNSPLHF.

At least ten counts were recorded for this clonotype. CDR3 amino acids: CASRPFQGANGELFF. CDR3 in DNA: TGTGCCAGCCGGCCCTTCCAGGGGGCCAACGGGGAGCTGTTTTTT. The chain employs TRBV3-1 and TRBJ2-2, with 8 bases fitting TRBD1. The CDR3 has 15 residues. Germline CDR1 and CDR2: LGHDT and YNNKEL (reference sequence). V lost 8 bases to trimming and J lost 7 bases; unmatched junction nucleotides: 12.

This chain joins TRBV27 and TRBJ2-1; TRBD1 is a possible D gene (5 bases). V was cut by 2 bases and J by 5 bases, with 13 bases left in between. Germline CDR1 and CDR2: MNHEY and SMNVEV (reference sequence). CDR3 size: 15 residues. This CDR3 is CASSLLGQKNNEQFF. CDR3 coding DNA: TGTGCCAGCAGTTTACTCGGACAAAAGAACAATGAGCAGTTCTTC.

A few counts support this clonotype. The gene calls are TRBV20-1 and TRBJ2-4; the D call may be TRBD1 or TRBD2 (6 bases each). CDR3 length equals 13 residues. The V and J ends lost 6 bases and 1 base respectively, with 10 bases between them. CDR1 is DFQATT, CDR2 SNEGSKA, per germline (reference sequence). In DNA form, the CDR3 reads TGCAGTGCCCGAGGGGGGGCCAAAAACATTCAGTACTTC. This encodes CSARGGAKNIQYF.

This clonotype was seen a few times. The genes are TRBV5-1 and TRBJ2-7; a weak D match, TRBD1 (6 bases). Germline lookup yields CDR1 SGHRS and CDR2 YFSETQ. V was pared by 5 bases and J by 2 bases, with 20 bases between. The CDR3 contains 16 residues. CDR3 protein: CASRPHQGIRAYEQYF. For the CDR3, the DNA is TGCGCCAGCAGACCTCACCAGGGGATACGAGCCTACGAGCAGTACTTC.

In its sample, this clonotype was seen many times. This rearrangement joins TRBV6-4 to TRBJ2-1; 12 bases match TRBD2. Germline V lookup: CDR1 MRHNA, CDR2 SNTAGT. There are 13 residues in the CDR3. V trimming: 9 bases; J trimming: 6 bases; junction bases outside the gene matches: 3. The CDR3: CARLAGGGNEQFF. CDR3 DNA: TGTGCCAGACTAGCGGGGGGTGGCAATGAGCAGTTCTTC.

This clonotype occurred a few times. The rearrangement links TRBV6-6 to TRBJ1-3; a possible D gene is TRBD1 (5 bases). Germline-derived CDR1 and CDR2 are MNHNY and SVGAGI (reference sequence). V was pared by 7 bases and J by 1 base, with 17 bases between. This CDR3 is built from 16 residues. The CDR3 DNA sequence: TGTGCCAGCATTCAGGGAGCGGGGAAATCTGGAAACACCATATATTTT. Residues: CASIQGAGKSGNTIYF.

The chain uses TRBV19 and TRBJ1-1, with 7 bases that match TRBD1. The V gene end was trimmed by 3 bases and the J gene end by 0 bases; junction bases not matched to a gene: 19. Looked up from germline, CDR1 is LNHDA and CDR2 is SQIVND (reference sequence). The CDR3 extends over 20 amino acids. CDR3 amino acids: CASSIMWRDRAYRVNTEAFF. The DNA for the CDR3 is TGTGCCAGTAGTATTATGTGGAGAGACAGGGCCTATCGCGTGAACACTGAAGCTTTCTTT.

This clonotype has more than one count but fewer than ten. The rearrangement uses TRBV4-1 and TRBJ1-6; the D gene is possibly TRBD1 (6 bases). Germline V CDR1 and CDR2: MGHRA, YSYEKL. The CDR3 has 16 residues. V was cut by 4 bases and J by 6 bases, with 16 bases left in between. This CDR3 reads CASSLQPGAFNSPLHF. CDR3 coding DNA: TGCGCCAGCAGCCTCCAGCCGGGGGCTTTTAATTCACCCCTCCACTTT.

Here the CDR3 DNA reads TGTGCCAGCAGAACCGGGGGGCCAAGAGCTGGGGTCCAAGAGACCCAGTACTTC. It is translated as CASRTGGPRAGVQETQYF. V is TRBV5-4 and J is TRBJ2-5; D may be TRBD2 (7 bases). Trimming removed 5 bases from V and 1 base from J, with 24 bases in between. Germline loops: CDR1 SGHNT, CDR2 YYREEE (reference sequence). The length of the CDR3 is 18 residues.